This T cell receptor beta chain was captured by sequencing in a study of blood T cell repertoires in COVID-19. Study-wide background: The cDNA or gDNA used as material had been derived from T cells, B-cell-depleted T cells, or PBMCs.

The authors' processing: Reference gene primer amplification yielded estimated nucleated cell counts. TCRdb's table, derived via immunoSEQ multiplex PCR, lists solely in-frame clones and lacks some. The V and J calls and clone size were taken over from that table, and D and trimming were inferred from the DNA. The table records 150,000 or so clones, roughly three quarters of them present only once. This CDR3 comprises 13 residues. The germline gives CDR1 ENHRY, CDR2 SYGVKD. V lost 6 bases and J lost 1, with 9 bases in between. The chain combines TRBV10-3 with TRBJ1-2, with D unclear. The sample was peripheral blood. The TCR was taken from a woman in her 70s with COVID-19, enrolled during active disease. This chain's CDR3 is CAISPTVNYGYTF. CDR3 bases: TGTGCCATCAGCCCTACAGTTAACTATGGCTACACCTTC.